The rows below give T cell receptor beta chains drawn from one sample of a study of identical twins. TCRdb recomputed calls from the 5' RACE reads with MiXCR, one row per CDR3 protein. The table records roughly 750,000 distinct CDR3 sequences, about 20% of them present only once. The same specimen was also included in a second study, on T cells expressing NK-cell markers.

Source material: PBMCs. The receptor source for this set is a woman aged 18 to 35 in good health. CDR3s include the opening cysteine and the closing phenylalanine or tryptophan.

TRBJ2-3,TRBV4-3,CASSSEALAGVGDTQYF
TRBJ2-7,TRBV7-9,CASSVWTSGTYEQYF
TRBJ2-3,TRBV5-1,CASSLAPDTQYF
TRBJ2-2,TRBV5-1,CASSLPTSGSTGELFF
TRBJ2-5,TRBV5-8,CASMSWGGETQYF
TRBJ2-2,TRBV4-2,CASSLVESGTGELFF
TRBJ2-7,TRBV20-1,CSADHKGYWAYEQYF
TRBJ2-1,TRBV10-1,CASRTSVESNEQFF
TRBJ1-2,TRBV12-3/TRBV12-4,CASSFAGGDGYTF
TRBJ1-1,TRBV12-3/TRBV12-4,CASRGQGLREAFF
TRBJ2-1,TRBV25-1,CASSESPLNEQFF